A single sample is the source of the 8 T cell receptor beta chains below, sequenced in a study of T cell responses to AZD1222 COVID-19 vaccine. TCRdb's table, derived via immunoSEQ multiplex PCR, lists solely in-frame clones and lacks some. Of over 150,000 clones in the sample, less than 95% are singletons; the top ten hold around 1.5%. The specimen comprised peripheral blood, sampled on day 0 of AZD1222 vaccination. The receptors derive from an adult in good health.

This clone was seen a single time. This chain links TRBV28 with TRBJ2-3; D uncertain. CDR3 length: 12 residues. V lost 3 bases, J lost 2 bases, and 3 bases lay in between. Looked up from germline, CDR1 is MDHEN and CDR2 is SYDVKM. CDR3 sequence reads: CASSLITDTQYF. The CDR3 DNA is TGTGCCAGCAGTTTGATCACAGATACGCAGTATTTT.

This chain uses TRBV7-3 with TRBJ2-1; no reliable D call. Trimming cost V 3 bases and J 5 bases, with 14 bases left between them. The germline CDR1 and CDR2 sequences are SGHTA and FQGTGA. The CDR3 totals 15 residues. The CDR3 DNA reads as TGTGCCAGCAGCTTGGACCCTCTCGGGCACAATGAGCAGTTCTTC. Translating gives CASSLDPLGHNEQFF.

This chain connects TRBV15 to TRBJ2-1; 10 positions agree with TRBD2. Germline V gene sequence: CDR1 LNHNV, CDR2 YYDKDF (reference sequence). V lost 0 bases and J lost 10; bases outside the gene matches: 15. The CDR3 is 18 amino acids. The CDR3 DNA sequence: TGTGCCACCAGCAGAGAGTCCTATAGCGGGGGGCACCTGACGGAGCAGTTCTTC. Translated, it gives CATSRESYSGGHLTEQFF.

The rearrangement links TRBV6-4 to TRBJ1-1; a weak D match, TRBD1 (5 bases). The CDR3 is 12 residues long. Between the trimmed V and J ends, which lost 10 bases and 2 bases, there was a span of 11 bases. Germline V gene data show CDR1 as MRHNA and CDR2 as SNTAGT. The CDR3 DNA reads as TGTGCCAACTCAGGGCGCAACACTGAAGCTTTCTTT. Protein product: CANSGRNTEAFF.

This clone was counted between two and nine times. The gene calls are TRBV6-1 and TRBJ1-4, with 8 bases that match TRBD1. This CDR3 comprises 16 residues. V was clipped by 0 bases and J by 7 bases; unmatched bases: 7. The germline V gene encodes CDR1 MNHNS and CDR2 SASEGT. The CDR3 DNA follows: TGTGCCAGCAGTGAAGCCCAGGGGGCAGGAGGTGAAAAACTGTTTTTT. The encoded protein is CASSEAQGAGGEKLFF.

The V call is TRBV6-2 or TRBV6-3, the J call TRBJ1-5, with TRBD1 matching over 10 bases. With 5 bases clipped from V and 2 bases from J, the junction kept 6 bases outside the gene matches. Germline V gene lookup returns CDR1 MNHEY and CDR2 SVGEGT. CDR3 size: 16 residues. The CDR3: CASSPGQGGGNQPQHF. CDR3 nucleotide sequence: TGTGCCAGCAGTCCCGGACAGGGGGGTGGCAATCAGCCCCAGCATTTT.

The chain links TRBV28 to TRBJ2-3, with D possibly TRBD1 on 5 matching bases. Trimming cost V 2 bases and J 0 bases, with 12 bases left between them. This CDR3 has 16 residues. In germline, CDR1 is MDHEN, CDR2 SYDVKM. This CDR3 is CASSLGNRPSTDTQYF. Written as DNA, the CDR3 is TGTGCCAGCAGTTTAGGAAACAGGCCTAGCACAGATACGCAGTATTTT.

The genes are TRBV2 and TRBJ1-6, with 7 bases fitting TRBD1. Trimming removed 6 bases from V and 5 bases from J; junction bases left unmatched: 4. Germline CDR1 SNHLY, CDR2 FYNNEI. The CDR3 is 14 amino acids. CDR3 region: CASRGDSDNSPLHF. For the CDR3, the DNA is TGTGCCAGCAGAGGGGACAGTGATAATTCACCCCTCCACTTT.